This T cell receptor beta chain came from a study of blood T cell repertoires in COVID-19. Study summary: The United States, Italy and Spain supplied acute and convalescent COVID-19 samples.

Assay: immunoSEQ multiplex PCR; the TCRdb copy retains only in-frame clones and omits some. There are some 120,000 clones in the sample; roughly four fifths occur only once, and 15% to 20% lies in the top ten. Sequencing input: peripheral blood. The receptor's source is a woman between 45 and 60 years old with acute or convalescent COVID-19.

CDR3 region: CASRPEDSYGYTF. The CDR3, as DNA: TGCGCCAGCAGACCCGAGGATTCCTATGGCTACACCTTC. This rearrangement joins TRBV5-1 to TRBJ1-2, with D unclear. The CDR3 is 13 amino acids. Trimming stripped 5 bases from V and 4 bases from J, with 12 bases between. Germline CDR1 and CDR2: SGHRS and YFSETQ.